What follows are 26 T cell receptor beta chains derived from one specimen sequenced in a study of blood T cell repertoires in COVID-19 (dated by TCRdb to the early 2020s). The library relied on the immunoSEQ multiplex PCR assay. In TCRdb, the immuneACCESS table is reduced to in-frame sequences with V and J assigned. These tables do not hold every clone; where another copy was compared, an unresolved V gene accounts for under half, and the others remain unexplained. The sample includes fewer than 60,000 clones, with approximately 93% observed a single time. The ten biggest clones cover about 1% of the sample. Sequencing was done on a sample of peripheral blood. These receptors all come from a man aged 60 to 75 with COVID-19, enrolled during active disease.

V usage is TRBV19 and J usage is TRBJ1-4; D not resolved. The CDR3 loop spans 14 amino acids. The V end was cut by 3 bases, the J end by 3 bases, with 8 bases between. The germline CDR1 and CDR2 sequences are LNHDA and SQIVND (reference sequence). The CDR3, as DNA: TGTGCCAGTAGTATTGTCAGCGCTAATGAAAAACTGTTTTTT. It encodes CASSIVSANEKLFF.

CDR3 loop: CASSPGGGRGNEQYF. The CDR3 DNA follows: TGCGCCAGCAGCCCCGGCGGGGGTAGGGGAAACGAGCAGTACTTC. V and J are TRBV5-1 and TRBJ2-7, with 7 nucleotides matching TRBD2. Germline trimming cut 4 bases from V and 5 bases from J; bases unmatched to any gene: 12. CDR1 and CDR2 from the germline V gene are SGHRS and YFSETQ. The CDR3 is 15 amino acids.

V is TRBV18 and J is TRBJ1-5; 7 nucleotides line up with TRBD1. Germline values: CDR1 KGHSH, CDR2 LQKENI. The junction had 13 bases not matched to a gene; V was cut back by 3 bases and J by 5 bases. This CDR3 has 17 residues. CDR3 in DNA: TGTGCCAGCTCACCTCTCGGGACAGCGTCCACGGATCAGCCCCAGCATTTT. Encoded protein: CASSPLGTASTDQPQHF.

The rearrangement uses TRBV28 and TRBJ1-2; 8 nucleotides line up with TRBD1. The V and J ends lost 6 bases and 5 bases, in that order; junction bases with no gene match: 11. The germline gives CDR1 MDHEN, CDR2 SYDVKM. This CDR3 is built from 15 residues. CDR3 sequence (DNA): TGTGCCAGCAGCGTCTCGGACAGGGTGGGGTATGGCTACACCTTC. Its protein product is CASSVSDRVGYGYTF.

V is TRBV2 and J is TRBJ2-2; 8 bases map to TRBD1. This CDR3 is built from 14 residues. V lost 10 bases and J lost 1; bases outside the gene matches: 5. CDR1 and CDR2 from the germline V gene are SNHLY and FYNNEI. This CDR3 reads CATQGALNTGELFF. The CDR3 bases are TGTGCCACCCAGGGGGCCCTGAACACCGGGGAGCTGTTTTTT. Full variable domain (outside the CDR3, taken from reference TRBV2 and TRBJ2-2): EPEVTQTPSHQVTQMGQEVILRCVPISNHLYFYWYRQILGQKVEFLVSFYNNEISEKSEIFDDQFSVERPDGSNFTLKIRSTKLEDSAMYFCATQGALNTGELFFGEGSRLTVL.

DNA for the CDR3: TGTGCCAGCAGCCACGGGACAGCCGCTAACTATGGCTACACCTTC. Protein sequence: CASSHGTAANYGYTF. The V gene is TRBV3-1 (or the pseudogene TRBV3-2), the J gene TRBJ1-2; TRBD1 matches at 7 bases. This CDR3 region has 15 residues. Germline CDR1 and CDR2: LGHDT and YNNKEL (reference sequence). V shed 3 bases and J 0 bases; nucleotides not matched to a gene: 4.

V gene TRBV27 combines with J gene TRBJ1-4, with TRBD1 as a possible D gene (5 bases). Trimming took 6 bases from V and 5 from J, leaving 16 bases between them. This CDR3 comprises 15 residues. Germline CDR1 and CDR2: MNHEY and SMNVEV (reference sequence). The CDR3 loop is CASRKRGTENEKLFF. In DNA, the CDR3 is TGTGCCAGCAGAAAACGCGGGACGGAAAATGAAAAACTGTTTTTT.

The CDR3, as DNA: TGTGCCAGTAGTATTCTGACAGGGACGAGGAAACTGTTTTTT. Residues: CASSILTGTRKLFF. The chain combines TRBV19 with TRBJ1-4; the match to TRBD1 covers 7 bases. The germline V gene has CDR1 LNHDA and CDR2 SQIVND (reference sequence). The CDR3 is 14 residues long. With 3 bases clipped from V and 11 bases from J, the junction kept 9 bases outside the gene matches.

V and J are TRBV27 and TRBJ2-2, with unresolved D. Trimming stripped 3 bases from V and 5 bases from J, with 10 bases between. CDR1 and CDR2 from the germline V gene are MNHEY and SMNVEV (reference sequence). The CDR3 extends over 14 amino acids. The CDR3 DNA follows: TGTGCCAGCAGTTTTTATCTCGGTACCGGGGAGCTGTTTTTT. This gives the protein CASSFYLGTGELFF.

The chain combines TRBV5-1 with TRBJ1-5, with TRBD1 matching over 9 bases. The germline V gene encodes CDR1 SGHRS and CDR2 YFSETQ. V dropped 0 bases and J dropped 6; count of bases not matched to a gene: 7. This CDR3 region has 16 residues. The CDR3 protein is CASSLAKGQGSQPQHF. CDR3 in DNA: TGCGCCAGCAGCTTGGCCAAAGGACAGGGGAGTCAGCCCCAGCATTTT.

The gene calls are TRBV9 and TRBJ2-1; maybe TRBD1 (5 bases). Germline V gene data show CDR1 as SGDLS and CDR2 as YYNGEE. The CDR3 has 13 amino acids. V dropped 4 bases and J dropped 7 bases, with 12 bases sitting between them. Here the CDR3 DNA reads TGTGCCAGCAGCACCAGACAGTTAAATGAGCAGTTCTTC. Residues: CASSTRQLNEQFF.

This rearrangement joins TRBV28 to TRBJ1-5; D gene uncertain. Germline CDR1 and CDR2: MDHEN and SYDVKM. The ends were cut back, 6 bases at V and 0 bases at J, with 9 bases in the middle. The CDR3 is 14 amino acids. DNA of the CDR3: TGTGCCAGCAGGGGCACTCATAGCAATCAGCCCCAGCATTTT. It codes for CASRGTHSNQPQHF. The entire variable domain, with the rest obtained from reference TRBV28 and TRBJ1-5, is as follows: DVKVTQSSRYLVKRTGEKVFLECVQDMDHENMFWYRQDPGLGLRLIYFSYDVKMKEKGDIPEGYSVSREKKERFSLILESASTNQTSMYLCASRGTHSNQPQHFGDGTRLSIL.

V gene TRBV28 combines with J gene TRBJ2-7; D remains ambiguous. CDR1 is MDHEN and CDR2 is SYDVKM in the germline V gene. This CDR3 region has 10 residues. Trimming removed 5 bases at V and 3 bases at J, with 2 bases between. In DNA, the CDR3 is TGTGCCAGCAGTCTCTACGAGCAGTACTTC. This gives the protein CASSLYEQYF.

This sequence joins TRBV5-6 and TRBJ2-4, with D hard to call. The CDR3 is 14 amino acids. The V gene's germline CDR1 is SGHDT and CDR2 YYEEEE. Trimming removed 4 bases from V and 0 bases from J, with 8 bases in between. The CDR3 loop reads CASSQSGAKNIQYF. The CDR3, as DNA: TGTGCCAGCAGCCAATCAGGAGCCAAAAACATTCAGTACTTC.

The chain carries TRBV18 and TRBJ1-4, with 7 bases lining up with TRBD1. The CDR3 contains 14 residues. J lost 1 base, V lost 5 bases, and 1 base had no gene match. In germline, CDR1 is KGHSH, CDR2 LQKENI. CDR3 DNA sequence: TGTGCCAGCTCAACAGGGGTAACTAATGAAAAACTGTTTTTT. Amino acid sequence: CASSTGVTNEKLFF. The variable domain in full, completed from reference TRBV18 and TRBJ1-4, reads NAGVMQNPRHLVRRRGQEARLRCSPMKGHSHVYWYRQLPEEGLKFMVYLQKENIIDESGMPKERFSAEFPKEGPSILRIQQVVRGDSAAYFCASSTGVTNEKLFFGSGTQLSVL.

V and J are TRBV30 and TRBJ1-2; TRBD1 might be the D (6 bases). Between the trimmed V and J ends, which lost 3 bases and 8 bases, there was a span of 16 bases. The CDR3 is made up of 13 amino acids. The V gene's germline CDR1 is GTSNPN and CDR2 SVGIG (reference sequence). The CDR3 coding sequence is TGTGCCTGGAGCACGGGGGGGCTGGAGGGCTACACCTTC. Its protein product is CAWSTGGLEGYTF.

This clone appeared once. The chain joins TRBV11-3 to TRBJ2-2; D unclear. Between the trimmed V and J ends, which lost 5 bases and 1 base, there was a span of 11 bases. From germline, CDR1 is SGHNT and CDR2 YENEEA. The CDR3 contains 15 residues. CDR3 DNA: TGTGCCAGCAGCCCCTTGGGCCTGAACACCGGGGAGCTGTTTTTT. This sequence encodes CASSPLGLNTGELFF.

This chain connects TRBV19 to TRBJ1-2; 7 nucleotides agree with TRBD1. The CDR3 extends over 13 amino acids. V gave up 3 bases and J gave up 6 bases; unmatched junction bases: 4. CDR1 and CDR2 (germline): LNHDA, SQIVND (reference sequence). The CDR3 DNA reads TGTGCCAGTAGTATCGGAGGGGGCGATGGCTACACCTTC. Protein product: CASSIGGGDGYTF.

The V gene is TRBV9, the J gene TRBJ2-7; 7 bases are a match to TRBD1. The CDR3 has 16 amino acids. Germline V CDR1 and CDR2: SGDLS, YYNGEE. Unmatched junction bases numbered 13, after V lost 1 base and J lost 6 bases. CDR3: CASSVPSRTGTVEQYF. CDR3 coding DNA: TGTGCCAGCAGCGTACCATCTAGGACCGGGACAGTCGAGCAGTACTTC.

The V call is TRBV28, the J call TRBJ2-1; 9 bases line up with TRBD1. This CDR3 region has 16 residues. V dropped 4 bases and J dropped 3; count of bases not matched to a gene: 7. Looked up from germline, CDR1 is MDHEN and CDR2 is SYDVKM. CDR3 sequence reads: CASSSTGGGFYNEQFF. In DNA form, the CDR3 reads TGTGCCAGCAGTTCGACAGGGGGTGGATTCTACAATGAGCAGTTCTTC.

The chain recombines TRBV6-2 or TRBV6-3 with TRBJ2-7; 7 positions agree with TRBD1. The CDR3 length is 12 residues. Germline assignment: CDR1 MNHEY and CDR2 SVGEGT. After removal of 5 bases from V and 5 bases from J, the junction contained 3 bases not matched to a gene. The CDR3 spells CASSRQGNEQYF. The CDR3 DNA is TGTGCCAGCAGTCGACAGGGTAACGAGCAGTACTTC.

The V gene is TRBV7-9, the J gene TRBJ2-6; D perhaps matches TRBD1 (6 bases). The V end lost 5 bases, the J end lost 1 base, and 12 bases lay between the germline ends. This CDR3 is 16 amino acids long. Germline V gives CDR1 SEHNR, CDR2 FQNEAQ (reference sequence). As DNA, the CDR3 is TGTGCCAGCAGCGAGAGGGGGTCTTCTGGGGCCAACGTCCTGACTTTC. It specifies CASSERGSSGANVLTF.

The chain has TRBV7-6 and TRBJ2-7, with D possibly matching TRBD2 (7 bases). The V end lost 0 bases, the J end lost 2 bases, and 20 bases lay between the germline ends. CDR1 is SGHVS and CDR2 is FNYEAQ in the germline V gene. The CDR3 spans 18 residues. The CDR3 DNA sequence: TGTGCCAGCAGCTTAGCGGATCCGGGGGGCTCTTTCCCCTACGAGCAGTACTTC. Its protein product is CASSLADPGGSFPYEQYF.

The rearrangement uses TRBV6-5 and TRBJ1-5; D unclear. V shed 5 bases and J shed 7 bases, with 15 bases lying between them. Germline V gene data show CDR1 as MNHEY and CDR2 as SVGAGI. The CDR3 covers 14 residues. CDR3 nucleotides: TGTGCCAGCAGTCCCGACGGAGGCCGGCAGCCCCAGCATTTT. This codes for CASSPDGGRQPQHF.

This clone has just one count. V and J are TRBV6-5 and TRBJ2-7; weak D call: TRBD2 (5 bases). V lost 2 bases, J lost 2 bases, and 10 bases lay in between. CDR3 length: 14 residues. Germline loops: CDR1 MNHEY, CDR2 SVGAGI. CDR3 protein: CASSYGGRAYEQYF. CDR3 coding DNA: TGTGCCAGCAGTTACGGAGGACGCGCCTACGAGCAGTACTTC.

This chain joins TRBV5-4 and TRBJ1-1; D uncertain. Germline loops: CDR1 SGHNT, CDR2 YYREEE (reference sequence). With 5 bases removed from V and 1 base from J, the gap between germline ends came to 12 bases. The CDR3 length is 14 residues. The CDR3 sequence is CASRLDTPNTEAFF. In nucleotides, the CDR3 is TGTGCCAGCAGGTTAGACACGCCGAACACTGAAGCTTTCTTT.